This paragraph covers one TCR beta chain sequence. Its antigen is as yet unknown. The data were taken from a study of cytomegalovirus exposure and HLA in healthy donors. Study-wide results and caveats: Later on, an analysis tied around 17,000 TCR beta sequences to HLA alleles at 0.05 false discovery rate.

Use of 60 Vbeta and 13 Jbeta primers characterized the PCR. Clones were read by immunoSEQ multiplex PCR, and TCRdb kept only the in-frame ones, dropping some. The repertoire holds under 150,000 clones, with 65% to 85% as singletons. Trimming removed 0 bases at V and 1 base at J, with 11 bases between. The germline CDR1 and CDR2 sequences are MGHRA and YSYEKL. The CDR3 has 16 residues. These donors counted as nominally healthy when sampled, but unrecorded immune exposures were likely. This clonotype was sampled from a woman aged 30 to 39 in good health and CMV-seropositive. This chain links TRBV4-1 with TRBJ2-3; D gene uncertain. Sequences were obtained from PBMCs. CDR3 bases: TGCGCCAGCAGCCAAGATGCGAGCCCGGGCACAGATACGCAGTATTTT. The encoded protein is CASSQDASPGTDTQYF.